This T cell receptor (beta chain) was recorded in a study of shared clonotypes between healthy human individuals (dated by TCRdb to about 2020). Regarding the complete study: Three men and two women, aged 18 to 49 years, made up the cohort. Libraries were prepared and TCR repertoires were sequenced by different laboratories using diverse techniques, in order to increase sequencing depth and limit assay-specific biases. The study deeply sequenced blood TCR repertoires of several healthy adults to estimate repertoire size and the extent of clonotype sharing between individuals. Each donor's leukapheresis produced roughly between roughly 0.85 and 9.5 billion PBMCs. For each donor, CD4 naive and CD4 memory were each run on three plates, CD8 naive on two plates, and CD8 memory on one plate. Overall study outcomes, separate from this receptor: Compared with non-shared clonotypes, the clonotypes found in all four sorted-subset donors had higher generation probabilities. Sharing across a handful of donors was observed for about 5% of naive CD4, about 4% of naive CD8, roughly 2.4% of memory CD4, and approximately 0.41% of memory CD8 clonotypes. Because the study included a small number of donors, the genetic and exposure-history diversity represented was limited. Based on pairwise subsampling, the degree of clonotype sharing among donors was expected to be affected by sequencing depth. Naive subsets generally had larger estimated clonotype richness than memory subsets did. Only blood was sampled, and tissue TCR repertoires likely differ from those in blood. Even with the large sequencing depth, rarefaction of the sorted-subset datasets indicated that sequencing was incomplete.

In its sample, this clone was seen once. Which antigen it targets is not known. No base-level quality is on record; no much larger clone is a single base apart. Using the deep immunoSEQ assay, TCR CDR3 regions were amplified from genomic DNA by multiplex PCR. Extracted genomic DNA from each cell subset was spread evenly across all wells of several immunoSEQ 96-well plates, with each plate serving as a replicate. For sorted subsets, each replicate PCR was loaded with approximately 200 ng genomic DNA, equivalent to 30,000 or so T cell genomes. Purified libraries were measured with a Qubit 3.0 fluorometer, size-checked on a Bioanalyzer 2100, and measured again with the KAPA Library Quantification kit. A separate single-read 150-cycle Illumina NextSeq 550 flow cell was used to sequence each immunoSEQ 96-well plate. The source study handled its data this way. Because the immunoSEQ output held only junctional sequences and lacked quality scores, the filtering could not match the filtering applied to full-length reads. To assign V/J genes and CDR3, sequences were annotated against IMGT germline references using PyIR, a Python wrapper for IgBLAST v1.9. Any read was removed if the V/J assignment was weak (E-value above 1e-6), the CDR3 was missing, or the read contained stop codons, out-of-frame junctions, or ambiguous translated residues. V3J clonotypes were defined as sequences sharing the same inferred V gene, J gene, and CDR3 amino acid sequence. Percentage overlap between repertoires was calculated by dividing the number of shared unique clonotypes by the size of the smaller repertoire. Three approaches were used to assess repertoire richness: RTK rarefaction, the Chao1 estimator, and Recon v2.1 estimates of unobserved clonotypes. OLGA was used to compute generation probabilities for all TCRbeta clonotypes that the gDNA method yielded from a handful of donors. TCRdb carries this immuneACCESS record with in-frame sequences only. Its versions omit some clonotypes, under half of them owing to an unresolved V gene in the studies checked, with the rest unexplained. V, J and clone size derive from that table, while D and trimming were established from the DNA sequence. The table for this sample lists approximately 1.4 million clones; approximately 98% of them were counted only once. About 0.4% of the sample is taken by the ten largest.

The donors were healthy, HIV-negative adults with no recently reported acute infections or vaccinations. Every donor was a Caucasian adult residing in Nashville, Tennessee, USA. Magnetic negative selection was used to enrich CD4+ T cells, after which naive cells were positively selected on CD45RA and the negative fraction became the memory subset. Blood was obtained by leukapheresis, after which PBMCs were separated by Ficoll-Histopaque density gradient centrifugation and cryopreserved in liquid nitrogen vapor phase. Analytical flow cytometry was used to check the purity and quantity of each magnetically sorted T cell population. Each sorted fraction had its genomic DNA isolated and then quantified by UV absorbance on a Nanodrop 2000c. The CDR3 starts with the cysteine, ends with the phenylalanine, and has 14 residues. Left in the record is the CDR3 DNA by itself, 42 bases read in frame from the first base. The germline V gene yields MDHEN for CDR1 and SYDVKM for CDR2. Trimmed from V: 7 bases; trimmed from J: 6 bases; junction bases lacking a gene match: 9.

Recombination connected TRBV28 to TRBJ1-1; a stretch of 9 junction bases matches TRBD1. This TCR derives from a man aged 25 to 45 in good health. The sequenced sample was naive CD4+ T cells sorted from blood. In the paper's terms, the cell subset or site label means: CD45RA+ positively selected. The sequenced DNA is TGTGCCAGCACCGTGGGACAGGGTTATTCTGAAGCTTTCTTT. Translated, this is CASTVGQGYSEAFF. The CDR3, completed at both ends by the reference TRBV28 and TRBJ1-1 genes, gives the full variable domain DVKVTQSSRYLVKRTGEKVFLECVQDMDHENMFWYRQDPGLGLRLIYFSYDVKMKEKGDIPEGYSVSREKKERFSLILESASTNQTSMYLCASTVGQGYSEAFFGQGTRLTVV.